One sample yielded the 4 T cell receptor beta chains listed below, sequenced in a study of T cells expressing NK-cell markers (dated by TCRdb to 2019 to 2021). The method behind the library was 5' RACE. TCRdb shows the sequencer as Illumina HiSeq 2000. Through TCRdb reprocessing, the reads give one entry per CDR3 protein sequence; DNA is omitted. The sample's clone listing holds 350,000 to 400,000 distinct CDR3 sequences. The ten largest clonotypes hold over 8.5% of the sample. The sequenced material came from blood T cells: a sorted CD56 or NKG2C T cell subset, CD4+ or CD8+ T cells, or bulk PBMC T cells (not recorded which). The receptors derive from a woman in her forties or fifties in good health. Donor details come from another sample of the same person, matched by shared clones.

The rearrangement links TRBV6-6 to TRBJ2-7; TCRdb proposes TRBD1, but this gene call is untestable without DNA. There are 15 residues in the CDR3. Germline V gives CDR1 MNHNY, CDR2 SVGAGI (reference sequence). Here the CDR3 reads CASSYSGTGNNEQYF.

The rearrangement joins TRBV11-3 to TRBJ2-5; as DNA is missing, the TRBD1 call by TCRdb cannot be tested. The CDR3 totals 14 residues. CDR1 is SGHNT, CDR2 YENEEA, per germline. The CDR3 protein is CASRRPGLQETQYF.

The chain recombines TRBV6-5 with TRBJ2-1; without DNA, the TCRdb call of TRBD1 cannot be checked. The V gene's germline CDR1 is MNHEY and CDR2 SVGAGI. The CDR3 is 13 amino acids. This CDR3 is CASKTGTSDEQFF.

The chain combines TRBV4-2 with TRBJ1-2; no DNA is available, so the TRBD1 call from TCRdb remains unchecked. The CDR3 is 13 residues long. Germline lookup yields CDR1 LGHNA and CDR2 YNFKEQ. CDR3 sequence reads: CASSQDLTGGYTF.